This passage covers 28 T cell receptor beta chains from one sample sequenced in a study of cytomegalovirus exposure and HLA in healthy donors. The PCR made use of 60 Vbeta and 13 Jbeta primers. Profiled with immunoSEQ multiplex PCR; TCRdb holds only in-frame clones, not every one. The table lists 140,000 to 150,000 clones, approximately 84% of them singletons. Material for sequencing was PBMCs. All receptors come from a woman aged 55-69 years in good health and CMV-seropositive.

The genes are TRBV6-6 and TRBJ1-5; D is uncertain. The CDR3 length is 11 residues. Trimming removed 2 bases at V and 9 bases at J, with 5 bases between. CDR1 and CDR2 from the germline V gene are MNHNY and SVGAGI (reference sequence). The CDR3 DNA is TGTGCCAGCAGTTACCTGTGGCCCCAGCATTTT. Amino acids: CASSYLWPQHF.

The rearrangement links TRBV28 to TRBJ2-1; maybe TRBD2 (5 bases). Germline loops: CDR1 MDHEN, CDR2 SYDVKM. The CDR3 is 14 residues long. V lost 4 bases and J 5 bases, leaving 12 bases between the germline ends. CDR3: CASSSLEVDNEQFF. The CDR3 DNA follows: TGTGCCAGCAGTTCACTAGAGGTGGACAATGAGCAGTTCTTC.

Concerning this clone: The sample contains more than one DNA sequence encoding this CDR3. The chain combines TRBV7-2 with TRBJ2-1, with TRBD2 matching over 8 bases. V shed 1 base, J shed 3 bases, and the junction held 5 bases outside the gene matches. The CDR3 has 16 amino acids. The V gene's germline CDR1 is SGHTA and CDR2 FQGNSA. This chain's CDR3 is CASSLGLAGGYNEQFF. Here the CDR3 DNA reads TGTGCCAGCAGCTTAGGGCTCGCGGGAGGCTACAATGAGCAGTTCTTC. The full variable domain, rest sourced from reference TRBV7-2 and TRBJ2-1, is GAGVSQSPSNKVTEKGKDVELRCDPISGHTALYWYRQSLGQGLEFLIYFQGNSAPDKSGLPSDRFSAERTGGSVSTLTIQRTQQEDSAVYLCASSLGLAGGYNEQFFGPGTRLTVL.

The genes are TRBV30 and TRBJ1-2; D not resolved. Trimming shortened V by 0 bases and J by 8 bases, and 19 bases separated the two germline ends. The CDR3 sequence is 15 residues long. In germline, CDR1 is GTSNPN, CDR2 SVGIG (reference sequence). This CDR3 reads CAWSVAGGPAEGYTF. The CDR3 DNA sequence: TGTGCCTGGAGTGTAGCGGGCGGCCCGGCGGAGGGCTACACCTTC.

Written as DNA, the CDR3 is TGTGCCAGCTCACAGGCGAACACCGGGGAGCTGTTTTTT. The encoded protein is CASSQANTGELFF. The chain recombines TRBV6-4 with TRBJ2-2, with D possibly TRBD1 on 5 matching bases. Looked up from germline, CDR1 is MRHNA and CDR2 is SNTAGT. The V and J ends lost 8 bases and 0 bases respectively, with 7 bases between them. CDR3 length: 13 residues.

The chain has TRBV28 and TRBJ2-1; 11 nucleotides line up with TRBD2. CDR1 is MDHEN and CDR2 is SYDVKM in the germline V gene. The V segment lost 6 bases and the J segment 3 bases; nucleotides outside the gene matches: 7. CDR3 length: 16 amino acids. The CDR3 protein is CASREGGLADYNEQFF. For the CDR3, the DNA is TGTGCCAGCAGGGAGGGGGGACTAGCGGACTACAATGAGCAGTTCTTC. The complete variable domain, with remaining parts taken from reference TRBV28 and TRBJ2-1, reads DVKVTQSSRYLVKRTGEKVFLECVQDMDHENMFWYRQDPGLGLRLIYFSYDVKMKEKGDIPEGYSVSREKKERFSLILESASTNQTSMYLCASREGGLADYNEQFFGPGTRLTVL.

This clone was observed a single time. This chain uses TRBV30 with TRBJ1-2, with a possible D match to TRBD1 (6 bases). CDR3 length equals 15 residues. Trimming left V 5 bases short and J 4 bases short, with 20 bases between. Germline loops: CDR1 GTSNPN, CDR2 SVGIG (reference sequence). DNA of the CDR3: TGTGCCTGGTCTATTCCAGGGGTAGGGACCTATGGCTACACCTTC. Residues: CAWSIPGVGTYGYTF.

The genes are TRBV7-9 and TRBJ2-1; 10 nucleotides align to TRBD2. Germline trimming cut 3 bases from V and 6 bases from J; bases unmatched to any gene: 5. The CDR3 spans 15 residues. Germline values: CDR1 SEHNR, CDR2 FQNEAQ (reference sequence). The CDR3 nucleotides are TGTGCCAGCAGCTTTGCTAGCGGGAGAGTCAATGAGCAGTTCTTC. Its translation: CASSFASGRVNEQFF.

V and J are TRBV9 and TRBJ2-3, with 8 nucleotides matching TRBD2. Germline assignment: CDR1 SGDLS and CDR2 YYNGEE. This CDR3 comprises 15 residues. The J segment lost 1 base and the V segment lost 0 bases, leaving 1 base of the junction unmatched. CDR3 sequence: CASSVEAGGTDTQYF. CDR3 nucleotides: TGTGCCAGCAGCGTAGAAGCGGGAGGCACAGATACGCAGTATTTT.

The chain links TRBV6-6 to TRBJ1-5, with D possibly being TRBD1 (6 bases). Trimming shortened V by 0 bases and J by 8 bases, and 17 bases separated the two germline ends. This CDR3 contains 16 residues. The germline V gene encodes CDR1 MNHNY and CDR2 SVGAGI (reference sequence). CDR3 residues: CASSYSFTGREKPQHF. The CDR3, as DNA: TGTGCCAGCAGTTACTCGTTTACAGGGAGGGAAAAGCCCCAGCATTTT.

CDR3 loop: CASSQWAGDNEQFF. The CDR3, as DNA: TGCGCCAGCAGCCAGTGGGCGGGGGACAATGAGCAGTTCTTC. J is TRBJ2-1 and V is TRBV4-3; 7 bases agree with TRBD2. The germline gives CDR1 LGHNA, CDR2 YSLEER. The ends lost 3 bases at V and 5 bases at J; junction bases unmatched: 4. This CDR3 comprises 14 residues.

The chain has TRBV2 and TRBJ2-5, with TRBD2 identical over 13 bases. J lost 2 bases, V lost 7 bases, and 7 bases had no gene match. The length of the CDR3 is 16 residues. Germline V gene lookup returns CDR1 SNHLY and CDR2 FYNNEI. CDR3 region: CASKGGLAGEQETQYF. The CDR3 region has the DNA TGTGCCAGCAAGGGAGGACTAGCGGGAGAGCAAGAGACCCAGTACTTC.

In its sample, this clone was seen a few times. This sequence joins TRBV30 and TRBJ2-4, with 10 positions matching TRBD2. The J segment lost 8 bases and the V segment lost 3 bases, leaving 10 bases of the junction unmatched. The CDR3 is 15 residues long. CDR1 and CDR2 from the germline V gene are GTSNPN and SVGIG (reference sequence). The CDR3 sequence is CAWSGTSAKEDIQYF. The CDR3 DNA reads TGTGCCTGGAGCGGGACTAGCGCTAAAGAGGACATTCAGTACTTC. Filled out from reference TRBV30 and TRBJ2-4, the complete variable domain reads SQTIHQWPATLVQPVGSPLSLECTVEGTSNPNLYWYRQAAGRGLQLLFYSVGIGQISSEVPQNLSASRPQDRQFILSSKKLLLSDSGFYLCAWSGTSAKEDIQYFGAGTRLSVL.

The chain employs TRBV4-2 and TRBJ1-2, with TRBD1 matching over 7 bases. The CDR3 is 16 residues long. The trim removed 3 bases at V and 3 bases at J, leaving 10 bases unmatched. CDR1 and CDR2 from the germline V gene are LGHNA and YNFKEQ. CDR3 coding DNA: TGTGCCAGCAGCCAGGAGAGGGGGCGCAAATACTATGGCTACACCTTC. Amino acids: CASSQERGRKYYGYTF.

The chain joins TRBV4-3 to TRBJ1-4, with TRBD1 as a possible D gene (6 bases). The CDR3 consists of 13 residues. Germline-derived CDR1 and CDR2 are LGHNA and YSLEER. With 6 bases removed from V and 6 bases from J, the gap between germline ends came to 11 bases. The CDR3 DNA reads as TGCGCCAGCAGACAGGGCGTGGATGAAAAACTGTTTTTT. Translation gives CASRQGVDEKLFF.

The CDR3 bases are TGCGCCAGCTCTCGAGCGGGAGGGAGGCACAATGAGCAGTTCTTC. Encoded protein: CASSRAGGRHNEQFF. This sequence joins TRBV4-1 and TRBJ2-1, with TRBD2 identical over 10 bases. V trimming: 8 bases; J trimming: 5 bases; junction bases outside the gene matches: 9. There are 15 residues in the CDR3. Germline-derived CDR1 and CDR2 are MGHRA and YSYEKL.

The CDR3 reads CAWVRLGRETNTEAFF. The DNA for the CDR3 is TGTGCCTGGGTGAGGCTGGGCAGGGAAACGAACACTGAAGCTTTCTTT. The rearrangement joins TRBV30 to TRBJ1-1; possible D gene TRBD1, 5 bases. CDR3 length: 16 residues. Germline values: CDR1 GTSNPN, CDR2 SVGIG (reference sequence). The V and J ends lost 5 bases and 1 base respectively, with 20 bases between them.

The chain recombines TRBV6-6 with TRBJ2-7; D is unclear. CDR3 length: 14 residues. Trimming removed 1 base at V and 3 bases at J, with 10 bases between. Looked up from germline, CDR1 is MNHNY and CDR2 is SVGAGI (reference sequence). The CDR3 here is CASSYYDSSYEQYF. The CDR3 DNA is TGTGCCAGCAGTTACTACGACTCGAGCTACGAGCAGTACTTC.

The chain has TRBV28 and TRBJ2-5; TRBD2 matches at 10 bases. This CDR3 contains 15 residues. Germline V gives CDR1 MDHEN, CDR2 SYDVKM. Trimming cost V 7 bases and J 7 bases; bases outside gene matches: 12. For the CDR3, the DNA is TGTGCCAGCACCAAATCCGGGACTAGCGACGTGACCCAGTACTTC. Protein sequence: CASTKSGTSDVTQYF.

The chain has TRBV2 and TRBJ2-3; 10 nucleotides agree with TRBD2. J lost 0 bases, V lost 7 bases, and 4 bases had no gene match. Per the germline V gene, CDR1 is SNHLY and CDR2 is FYNNEI. The CDR3 consists of 15 residues. The CDR3 protein is CASKGLASSTDTQYF. The CDR3 nucleotides are TGTGCCAGCAAGGGACTAGCGTCTAGCACAGATACGCAGTATTTT. The full variable domain, in which reference TRBV2 and TRBJ2-3 provide the parts outside the CDR3, is EPEVTQTPSHQVTQMGQEVILRCVPISNHLYFYWYRQILGQKVEFLVSFYNNEISEKSEIFDDQFSVERPDGSNFTLKIRSTKLEDSAMYFCASKGLASSTDTQYFGPGTRLTVL.

As DNA, the CDR3 is TGTGCCAGCAGTGATCGCAGGAGCACAGATACGCAGTATTTT. This encodes CASSDRRSTDTQYF. The V call is TRBV6-1, the J call TRBJ2-3, with unresolved D. This CDR3 is built from 14 residues. The V end was cut by 3 bases, the J end by 0 bases, with 7 bases between. CDR1 MNHNS and CDR2 SASEGT come from the germline V gene.

This rearrangement joins TRBV28 to TRBJ1-2; D is perhaps TRBD1 (5 bases). The CDR3 sequence is 10 residues long. From germline, CDR1 is MDHEN and CDR2 SYDVKM. Trimming pared 8 bases from V and 7 bases from J, leaving 8 bases between. The CDR3: CASGQLGYTF. The CDR3, as DNA: TGTGCCAGCGGACAACTTGGCTACACCTTC.

The chain joins TRBV19 to TRBJ2-7; 7 bases map to TRBD2. The CDR3 sequence is 16 residues long. In germline, CDR1 is LNHDA, CDR2 SQIVND (reference sequence). J lost 0 bases, V lost 3 bases, and 8 bases had no gene match. The DNA of the CDR3 is TGTGCCAGTAGTATCGGGCCGGGCGGGAGCTCCTACGAGCAGTACTTC. Translating it yields CASSIGPGGSSYEQYF.

This clone was seen just once. The V gene is TRBV28, the J gene TRBJ1-1; no reliable D call. Trimming left V 6 bases short and J 0 bases short, with 11 bases between. The germline V gene has CDR1 MDHEN and CDR2 SYDVKM. This CDR3 contains 14 residues. CDR3 sequence (DNA): TGTGCCAGCAGCGAGAGGGAATTGAACACTGAAGCTTTCTTT. It encodes CASSERELNTEAFF.

This chain links TRBV2 with TRBJ2-3; 10 bases agree with TRBD1. The CDR3 consists of 13 residues. The J segment lost 5 bases and the V segment lost 6 bases, leaving 2 bases of the junction unmatched. The germline V gene has CDR1 SNHLY and CDR2 FYNNEI. In DNA form, the CDR3 reads TGTGCCAGCAGGGACAGGGGGGGAGATACGCAGTATTTT. Amino acid sequence: CASRDRGGDTQYF.

The chain employs TRBV5-1 and TRBJ1-1; possible D gene TRBD1, 6 bases. Germline-derived CDR1 and CDR2 are SGHRS and YFSETQ. V was cut by 4 bases and J by 7 bases, with 14 bases left in between. The CDR3 runs to 13 residues. CDR3: CASSPDRLGEAFF. The CDR3 region has the DNA TGCGCCAGCAGCCCAGACAGGTTAGGTGAAGCTTTCTTT.

The CDR3 region is CSVDSGYNTGELFF. CDR3 nucleotide sequence: TGCAGCGTTGACAGCGGGTATAACACCGGGGAGCTGTTTTTT. The chain is built from TRBV29-1 and TRBJ2-2, with TRBD2 as a possible D gene (6 bases). The germline CDR1 and CDR2 sequences are SQVTM and ANQGSEA. The CDR3 consists of 14 residues. V was trimmed by 3 bases and J by 2 bases, leaving 10 bases between them.

This chain joins TRBV11-2 and TRBJ2-3; D is perhaps TRBD1 (5 bases). The CDR3 loop spans 17 amino acids. The germline V gene has CDR1 SGHAT and CDR2 FQNNGV. The V end was cut by 2 bases, the J end by 2 bases, with 17 bases between. The chain's CDR3 is CASSLTPRVDNTDTQYF. The CDR3 DNA follows: TGTGCCAGCAGCTTAACCCCACGTGTGGACAACACAGATACGCAGTATTTT.